The following is a T cell receptor beta chain sequence with its context. This clonotype was recorded once. What this receptor recognizes is not known. Base quality data are lacking; no much larger clone is found one base away. Single-read evidence is weak. For CDR1 and CDR2, the germline V gene (reference sequence) lists DFQATT and SNEGSKA. The CDR3 goes from the cysteine to the phenylalanine over 12 residues. CDR3 DNA is the only sequence kept; it has 36 bases, read in frame from the first base. A distance of 7 bases separates the germline ends of V and J, which lose 0 bases and 7 bases respectively. The source of the sample is a study (dated by TCRdb to the early 2010s). Sequencing relied on an Illumina Genome Analyzer IIx. TCRdb trimmed the raw reads at Q25, called clones with MiXCR and kept productive beta chains. Entries are consolidated by CDR3 protein sequence, retaining the most common genes and DNA. The sample table lists roughly 15,000 distinct CDR3 sequences, about 38% of them with a count of one. The top ten clonotypes cover 15% to 20% of the sample.

The source is a human donor. Sequencing used blood. The V gene is TRBV20-1 and the J gene is TRBJ2-4, with no confident D gene call. The CDR3 loop reads CSARDPVNIQYF. The bases are TGCAGTGCTAGAGATCCAGTGAACATTCAGTACTTC.